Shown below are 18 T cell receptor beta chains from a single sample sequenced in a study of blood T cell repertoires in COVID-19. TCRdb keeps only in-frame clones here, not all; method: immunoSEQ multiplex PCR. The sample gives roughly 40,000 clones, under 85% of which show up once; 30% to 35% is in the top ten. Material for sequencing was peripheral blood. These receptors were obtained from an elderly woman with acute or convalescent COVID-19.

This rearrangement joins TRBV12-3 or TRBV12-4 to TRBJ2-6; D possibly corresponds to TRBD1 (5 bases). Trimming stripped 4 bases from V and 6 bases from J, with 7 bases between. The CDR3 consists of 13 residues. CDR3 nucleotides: TGTGCCAGCAGTTCCGGACAGGCCAACGTCCTGACTTTC. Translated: CASSSGQANVLTF.

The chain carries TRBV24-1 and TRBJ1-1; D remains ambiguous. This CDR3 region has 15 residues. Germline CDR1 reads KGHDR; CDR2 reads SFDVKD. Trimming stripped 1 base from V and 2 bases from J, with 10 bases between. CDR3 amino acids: CATSDLVPLNTEAFF. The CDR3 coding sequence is TGTGCCACCAGTGATTTAGTCCCACTAAACACTGAAGCTTTCTTT.

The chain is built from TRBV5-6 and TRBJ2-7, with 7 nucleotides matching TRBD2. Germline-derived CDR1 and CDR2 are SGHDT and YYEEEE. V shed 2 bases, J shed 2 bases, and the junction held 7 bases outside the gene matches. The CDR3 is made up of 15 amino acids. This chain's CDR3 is CASSFWGTTPYEQYF. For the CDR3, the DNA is TGTGCCAGCAGCTTCTGGGGGACTACTCCCTACGAGCAGTACTTC.

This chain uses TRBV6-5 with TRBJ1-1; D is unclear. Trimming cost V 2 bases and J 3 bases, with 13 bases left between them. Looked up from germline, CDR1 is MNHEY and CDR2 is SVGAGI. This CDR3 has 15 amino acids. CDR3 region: CASSYTATVDTEAFF. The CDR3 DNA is TGTGCCAGCAGTTACACAGCTACTGTGGACACTGAAGCTTTCTTT.

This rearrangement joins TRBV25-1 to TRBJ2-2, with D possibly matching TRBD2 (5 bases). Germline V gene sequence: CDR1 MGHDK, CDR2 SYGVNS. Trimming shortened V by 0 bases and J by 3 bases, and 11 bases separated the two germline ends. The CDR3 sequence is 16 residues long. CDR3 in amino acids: CASSEYGGWDTGELFF. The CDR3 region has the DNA TGTGCCAGCAGTGAATACGGAGGCTGGGACACCGGGGAGCTGTTTTTT.

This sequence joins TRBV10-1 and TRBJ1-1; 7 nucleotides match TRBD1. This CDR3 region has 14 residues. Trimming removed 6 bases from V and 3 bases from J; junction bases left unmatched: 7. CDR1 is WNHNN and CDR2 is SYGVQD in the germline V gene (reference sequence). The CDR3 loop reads CASRANRGDTEAFF. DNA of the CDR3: TGCGCCAGCAGGGCTAACAGGGGAGACACTGAAGCTTTCTTT.

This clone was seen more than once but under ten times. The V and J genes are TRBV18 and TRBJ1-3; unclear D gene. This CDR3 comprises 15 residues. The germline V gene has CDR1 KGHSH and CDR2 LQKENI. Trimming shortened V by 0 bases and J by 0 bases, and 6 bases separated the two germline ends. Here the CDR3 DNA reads TGTGCCAGCTCACCACCGGGCCGCTCTGGAAACACCATATATTTT. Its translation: CASSPPGRSGNTIYF.

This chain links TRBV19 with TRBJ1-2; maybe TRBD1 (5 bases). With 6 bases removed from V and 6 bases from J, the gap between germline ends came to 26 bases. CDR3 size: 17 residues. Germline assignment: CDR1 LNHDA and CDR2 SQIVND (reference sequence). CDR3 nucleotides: TGTGCCAGTAGCCCAATCCTAGACAGTAGGGGATTTAATGGCTACACCTTC. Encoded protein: CASSPILDSRGFNGYTF.

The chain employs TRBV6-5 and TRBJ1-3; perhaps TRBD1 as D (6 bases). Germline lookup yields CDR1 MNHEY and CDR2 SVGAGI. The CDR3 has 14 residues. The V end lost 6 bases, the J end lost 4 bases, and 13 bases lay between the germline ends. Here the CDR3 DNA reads TGTGCCAGCAGCTGGGGGCTCGGGGGAAACACCATATATTTT. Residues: CASSWGLGGNTIYF.

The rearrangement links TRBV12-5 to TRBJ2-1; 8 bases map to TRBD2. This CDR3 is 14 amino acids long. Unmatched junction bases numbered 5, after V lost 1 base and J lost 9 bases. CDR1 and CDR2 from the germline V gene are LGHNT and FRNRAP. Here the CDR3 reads CASGLGLANGEQFF. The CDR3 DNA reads TGTGCTAGTGGTTTGGGACTAGCGAACGGTGAGCAGTTCTTC.

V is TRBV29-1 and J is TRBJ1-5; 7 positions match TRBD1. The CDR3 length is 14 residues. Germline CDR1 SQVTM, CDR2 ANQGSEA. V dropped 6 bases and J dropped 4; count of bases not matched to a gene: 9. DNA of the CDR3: TGCAGCGTCAGACAGGGAGAGCGAAATCAGCCCCAGCATTTT. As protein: CSVRQGERNQPQHF.

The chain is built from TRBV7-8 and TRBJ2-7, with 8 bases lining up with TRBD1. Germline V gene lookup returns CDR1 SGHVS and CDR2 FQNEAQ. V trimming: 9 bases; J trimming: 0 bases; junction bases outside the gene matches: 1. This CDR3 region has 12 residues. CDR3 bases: TGTGCCAGTGGGACAGGCTCCTACGAGCAGTACTTC. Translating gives CASGTGSYEQYF.

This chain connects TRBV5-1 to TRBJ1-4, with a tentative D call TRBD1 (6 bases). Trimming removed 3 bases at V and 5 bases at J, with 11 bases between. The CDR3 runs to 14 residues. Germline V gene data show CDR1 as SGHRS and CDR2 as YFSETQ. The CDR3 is CASSSPGGNEKLFF. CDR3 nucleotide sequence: TGCGCCAGCAGCTCGCCGGGGGGCAATGAAAAACTGTTTTTT.

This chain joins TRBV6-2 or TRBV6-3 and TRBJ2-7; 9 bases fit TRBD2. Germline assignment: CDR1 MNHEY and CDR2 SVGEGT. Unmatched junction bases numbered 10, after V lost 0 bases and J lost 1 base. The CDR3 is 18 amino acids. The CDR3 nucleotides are TGTGCCAGCAGTTACTCGAGGCGGGAGGGGATTCCTTCCTACGAGCAGTACTTC. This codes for CASSYSRREGIPSYEQYF.

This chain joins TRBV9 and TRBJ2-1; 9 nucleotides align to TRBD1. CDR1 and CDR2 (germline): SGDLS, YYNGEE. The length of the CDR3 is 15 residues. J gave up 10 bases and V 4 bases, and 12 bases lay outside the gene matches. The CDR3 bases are TGTGCCAGCAGCCCCAGACGGACAGGGGTGGAAGAGCAGTTCTTC. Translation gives CASSPRRTGVEEQFF.

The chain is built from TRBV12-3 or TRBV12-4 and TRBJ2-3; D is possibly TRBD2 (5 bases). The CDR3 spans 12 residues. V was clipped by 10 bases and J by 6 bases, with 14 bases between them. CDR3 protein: CATAQQRDTQYF. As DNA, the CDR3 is TGTGCCACCGCACAGCAGCGGGATACGCAGTATTTT.

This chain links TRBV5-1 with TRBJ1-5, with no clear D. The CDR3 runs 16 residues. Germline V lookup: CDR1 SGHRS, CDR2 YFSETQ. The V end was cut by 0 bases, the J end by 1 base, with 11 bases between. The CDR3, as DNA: TGCGCCAGCAGCTTGGGGTCTGGCGGGAGCAATCAGCCCCAGCATTTT. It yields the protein CASSLGSGGSNQPQHF.

The CDR3 nucleotides read TGTGCCAGCAGTATATTACCGGGAAGTGAGCAGTTCTTC. Protein product: CASSILPGSEQFF. The V gene is TRBV2, the J gene TRBJ2-1; a weak D match, TRBD2 (5 bases). The CDR3 is 13 amino acids. Germline CDR1 reads SNHLY; CDR2 reads FYNNEI. V gave up 5 bases and J gave up 9 bases, with 14 bases separating them.